One and the same sample provided the 14 T cell receptor beta chains below, sequenced in a study of blood T cell repertoires in COVID-19. Assay used: immunoSEQ multiplex PCR; TCRdb lists only in-frame clones, some missing. This table has tens of thousands of clones, almost 85% appearing once. Input material: peripheral blood. The receptors come from a man aged 60-69 years with acute or convalescent COVID-19.

This chain uses TRBV6-1 with TRBJ1-5; TRBD1 is a possible D gene (5 bases). From germline, CDR1 is MNHNS and CDR2 SASEGT. Trimming left V 1 base short and J 1 base short, with 11 bases between. The CDR3 spans 16 residues. DNA of the CDR3: TGTGCCAGCAGTGAAGTCGGGGGATCGAGCAATCAGCCCCAGCATTTT. It translates to CASSEVGGSSNQPQHF.

With respect to this clone: At one boundary the junction diverges from the germline segment, which might be a read error. The CDR3, as DNA: TGTGCTAGCAGCTTAATTTACGGTTCTACCGGGGAGCTGTTTTTT. Translation gives CASSLIYGSTGELFF. V is TRBV7-7 and J is TRBJ2-2, with unresolved D. CDR1 and CDR2 from the germline V gene are SSHAT and FNYEAQ (reference sequence). This CDR3 has 15 residues. Complete variable domain (other parts from reference TRBV7-7 and TRBJ2-2): GAGVSQSPRYKVTKRGQDVTLRCDPISSHATLYWYQQALGQGPEFLTYFNYEAQPDKSGLPSDRFSAERPEGSISTLTIQRTEQRDSAMYRCASSLIYGSTGELFFGEGSRLTVL.

V usage is TRBV5-5 and J usage is TRBJ2-5, with TRBD1 matching 7 bases. J lost 4 bases, V lost 0 bases, and 6 bases had no gene match. CDR1 is SGHKS, CDR2 YYEKEE, per germline (reference sequence). This CDR3 spans 15 amino acids. CDR3 nucleotide sequence: TGTGCCAGCAGCTTGGAGGGGGCAGGTGGAGAGACCCAGTACTTC. Amino acid sequence: CASSLEGAGGETQYF.

The rearrangement joins TRBV7-9 to TRBJ1-6; D is unclear. Germline CDR1 SEHNR, CDR2 FQNEAQ (reference sequence). Trimming took 4 bases from V and 4 from J, leaving 2 bases between them. The CDR3 is made up of 12 amino acids. The CDR3 loop is CASSSYNSPLHF. The CDR3 nucleotides read TGTGCCAGCAGCTCTTATAATTCACCCCTCCACTTT.

The chain has TRBV5-8 and TRBJ1-4; D is perhaps TRBD1 (5 bases). CDR3 length: 15 amino acids. V lost 3 bases to trimming and J lost 4 bases, with 13 bases between them. Germline V lookup: CDR1 SGHTS, CDR2 YDEGEE. The CDR3 DNA reads TGTGCCAGCAGCTGGGACGGACTAGTTAATGAAAAACTGTTTTTT. The encoded protein is CASSWDGLVNEKLFF.

The chain uses TRBV2 and TRBJ2-7, with 11 bases identical to TRBD1. Germline-derived CDR1 and CDR2 are SNHLY and FYNNEI. The CDR3 length is 16 residues. V lost 4 bases to trimming and J lost 2 bases; unmatched junction nucleotides: 7. CDR3 in amino acids: CASSAGTGGVTYEQYF. The CDR3 DNA reads TGTGCCAGCAGTGCCGGGACAGGGGGAGTCACCTACGAGCAGTACTTC.

V gene TRBV19 combines with J gene TRBJ2-1; D is possibly TRBD1 (6 bases). The CDR3 has 16 amino acids. Trimming cost V 2 bases and J 5 bases, with 16 bases left between them. Germline V lookup: CDR1 LNHDA, CDR2 SQIVND (reference sequence). The CDR3 coding sequence is TGTGCCAGTAGTATATCGGCCCTAACAGGGAACAATGAGCAGTTCTTC. This encodes CASSISALTGNNEQFF.

The V call is TRBV5-6, the J call TRBJ1-2; D is uncertain. Germline V gene lookup returns CDR1 SGHDT and CDR2 YYEEEE. There are 14 residues in the CDR3. The V and J ends lost 5 bases and 4 bases respectively, with 15 bases between them. CDR3 sequence (DNA): TGTGCCAGCAGGTTTGCCGGGGTCCTCTATGGCTACACCTTC. It translates to CASRFAGVLYGYTF.

The V call is TRBV29-1, the J call TRBJ2-3; no clear D. The CDR3 covers 12 residues. V was trimmed by 2 bases and J by 5 bases, leaving 8 bases between them. Germline assignment: CDR1 SQVTM and CDR2 ANQGSEA. The CDR3 coding sequence is TGCAGCGTTGAACCCCAGGTAGATACGCAGTATTTT. Residues: CSVEPQVDTQYF.

This chain connects TRBV4-2 to TRBJ1-1; D unresolved. Germline V gene lookup returns CDR1 LGHNA and CDR2 YNFKEQ. Deletions cut 0 bases from V and 7 bases from J, with 18 bases between. CDR3 length: 16 residues. CDR3 coding DNA: TGTGCCAGCAGCCAAGATAGGCTAGTTATAGCCGGTGAAGCTTTCTTT. It translates to CASSQDRLVIAGEAFF.

The V and J genes are TRBV14 and TRBJ1-3, with D unresolved. Germline CDR1 and CDR2: SGHDN and FVKESK. V was pared by 0 bases and J by 0 bases, with 9 bases between. CDR3 length: 16 amino acids. CDR3 DNA: TGTGCCAGCAGCCAAGATCGGCGGGTCTCTGGAAACACCATATATTTT. Amino acids: CASSQDRRVSGNTIYF.

This chain connects TRBV7-8 to TRBJ2-5, with 10 bases aligning to TRBD2. J was trimmed by 7 bases and V by 5 bases; bases with no gene match: 4. Germline V CDR1 and CDR2: SGHVS, FQNEAQ. The CDR3 spans 13 residues. The chain's CDR3 is CASSLLAGGTQYF. The CDR3 nucleotides read TGTGCCAGCAGCCTCTTAGCGGGGGGGACCCAGTACTTC.

This chain joins TRBV30 and TRBJ2-3; TRBD1 aligns across 7 bases. J lost 6 bases, V lost 3 bases, and 9 bases had no gene match. Germline CDR1 is GTSNPN and CDR2 is SVGIG (reference sequence). This CDR3 contains 14 residues. CDR3 region: CAWSVGQVTDTQYF. CDR3 DNA sequence: TGTGCCTGGAGCGTAGGACAGGTAACCGATACGCAGTATTTT.

This chain connects TRBV29-1 to TRBJ1-2; 8 bases agree with TRBD1. The length of the CDR3 is 13 residues. In germline, CDR1 is SQVTM, CDR2 ANQGSEA. The ends lost 1 base at V and 6 bases at J; junction bases unmatched: 4. This CDR3 reads CSVEADRGDGYTF. The CDR3 DNA is TGCAGCGTTGAAGCCGACAGGGGAGATGGCTACACCTTC.